Sequencing of this T cell receptor (beta chain) was carried out in a study of T cell responses to AZD1222 COVID-19 vaccine. This clone has just one count. Germline trimming cut 6 bases from V and 8 bases from J; bases unmatched to any gene: 9. CDR3 length equals 13 residues. The germline gives CDR1 MNHEY, CDR2 SVGAGI. Data came from immunoSEQ multiplex PCR; TCRdb stores just in-frame clones and leaves some out. This table has roughly 28,000 clones, about 94% appearing once. The chain employs TRBV6-5 and TRBJ1-2; 7 bases are shared with TRBD1. This receptor was taken from an adult in good health. The sequences come from peripheral blood, collected on day 0 of AZD1222 vaccination. The CDR3 DNA sequence: TGTGCCAGCAGATCAACAGGGGTGCACGGCTACACCTTC. It yields the protein CASRSTGVHGYTF.